A single sample is the source of the 16 T cell receptor beta chains below, sequenced in a study of OX40 agonist ivuxolimab in advanced cancers. The table came from immunoSEQ multiplex PCR; TCRdb's copy has only in-frame clones and leaves some out. The sample shows over 20,000 clones, 77% of them seen only once. The material was CD4+ or CD8+ T cells sorted from blood, obtained in a trial of the OX40 agonist ivuxolimab. The source of these receptors is an adult with an advanced solid tumor such as melanoma, head and neck, liver or kidney cancer.

The CDR3 nucleotides are TGTGCCTGGAGTCAGACAGAGAAACTGTTTTTT. Its translation: CAWSQTEKLFF. V and J are TRBV30 and TRBJ1-4; TRBD1 is a possible D gene (5 bases). The CDR3 sequence is 11 residues long. Trimming removed 2 bases at V and 11 bases at J, with 9 bases between. From germline, CDR1 is GTSNPN and CDR2 SVGIG (reference sequence).

The chain combines TRBV5-1 with TRBJ2-2, with D tentatively TRBD1 (6 bases). Between the trimmed V and J ends, which lost 0 bases and 1 base, there was a span of 10 bases. CDR1 SGHRS and CDR2 YFSETQ come from the germline V gene. The CDR3 loop spans 16 amino acids. The CDR3 loop is CASSLVQGKNTGELFF. The CDR3 nucleotides are TGCGCCAGCAGCTTGGTTCAGGGGAAGAACACCGGGGAGCTGTTTTTT.

This sequence joins TRBV10-3 and TRBJ2-2; D is undetermined. The germline V gene has CDR1 ENHRY and CDR2 SYGVKD. The CDR3 is 15 amino acids. Trimming left V 6 bases short and J 2 bases short, with 13 bases between. CDR3 sequence reads: CAIRAGVLNTGELFF. CDR3 DNA sequence: TGTGCCATCAGGGCAGGAGTTCTAAACACCGGGGAGCTGTTTTTT.

The rearrangement uses TRBV29-1 and TRBJ2-1, with TRBD1 matching 9 bases. After removal of 7 bases from V and 7 bases from J, the junction contained 2 bases not matched to a gene. The CDR3 spans 11 residues. Germline CDR1 reads SQVTM; CDR2 reads ANQGSEA. CDR3 residues: CSGGTGNEQFF. Here the CDR3 DNA reads TGCAGCGGCGGGACAGGGAATGAGCAGTTCTTC.

With respect to this clone: This same CDR3 is encoded by further DNA sequences in the sample. The chain couples TRBV21-1 to TRBJ1-3. TRBV21-1 is a documented pseudogene. The CDR3 contains 17 residues. The DNA for the CDR3 is TGTGCCAGCAGCAAAGGGGGGTTTGCACCTTCTGGAAACACCATATATTTT. It codes for CASSKGGFAPSGNTIYF.

CDR3 residues: CASSFEGNYGYTF. The CDR3 DNA reads as TGTGCCAGCAGTTTTGAGGGGAACTATGGCTACACCTTC. The V gene is TRBV27, the J gene TRBJ1-2, with a possible D match to TRBD1 (5 bases). This CDR3 is built from 13 residues. Trimming left V 3 bases short and J 2 bases short, with 7 bases between. Germline V CDR1 and CDR2: MNHEY, SMNVEV (reference sequence).

The genes are TRBV30 and TRBJ2-7; D is unclear. This CDR3 has 13 residues. V lost 0 bases to trimming and J lost 6 bases, with 12 bases between them. The germline CDR1 and CDR2 sequences are GTSNPN and SVGIG (reference sequence). The CDR3 DNA reads TGTGCCTGGAGTGTTGGATCCGCTGTCGAGCAGTACTTC. Translated, it gives CAWSVGSAVEQYF.

This chain connects TRBV7-2 to TRBJ2-5; D unresolved. Per germline, CDR1 SGHTA and CDR2 FQGNSA. The CDR3 runs to 11 residues. Trimming pared 3 bases from V and 8 bases from J, leaving 7 bases between. The CDR3, as DNA: TGTGCCAGCAGCTTCGGTTATACCCAGTACTTC. This encodes CASSFGYTQYF. Full variable domain (outside the CDR3, taken from reference TRBV7-2 and TRBJ2-5): GAGVSQSPSNKVTEKGKDVELRCDPISGHTALYWYRQSLGQGLEFLIYFQGNSAPDKSGLPSDRFSAERTGGSVSTLTIQRTQQEDSAVYLCASSFGYTQYFGPGTRLLVL.

This chain joins TRBV9 and TRBJ2-5; D is ambiguous. With 2 bases removed from V and 3 bases from J, the gap between germline ends came to 2 bases. Germline-derived CDR1 and CDR2 are SGDLS and YYNGEE. The CDR3 contains 11 residues. CDR3 DNA: TGTGCCAGCAGCGTCGAAGAGACCCAGTACTTC. Its protein is CASSVEETQYF. Full variable domain (missing parts from reference TRBV9 and TRBJ2-5): DSGVTQTPKHLITATGQRVTLRCSPRSGDLSVYWYQQSLDQGLQFLIQYYNGEERAKGNILERFSAQQFPDLHSELNLSSLELGDSALYFCASSVEETQYFGPGTRLLVL.

This chain links TRBV5-1 with TRBJ1-4; 10 bases are shared with TRBD1. CDR1 and CDR2 from the germline V gene are SGHRS and YFSETQ. This CDR3 spans 13 amino acids. J was trimmed by 8 bases and V by 7 bases; bases with no gene match: 5. The chain's CDR3 is CASSRDRGEKLFF. The CDR3 DNA reads as TGCGCCAGCTCGCGGGACAGGGGAGAAAAACTGTTTTTT.

The chain is built from TRBV2 and TRBJ1-1; possible D gene TRBD1, 5 bases. Germline V CDR1 and CDR2: SNHLY, FYNNEI. The CDR3 has 13 residues. V lost 8 bases to trimming and J lost 1 base, with 11 bases between them. The CDR3 nucleotides are TGTGCCAGCCTATTTGGGGGGAACACTGAAGCTTTCTTT. Translation: CASLFGGNTEAFF.

This chain links TRBV7-9 with TRBJ2-4; 10 bases align to TRBD2. This CDR3 is built from 19 residues. Trimming removed 4 bases from V and 2 bases from J; junction bases left unmatched: 14. Germline CDR1 reads SEHNR; CDR2 reads FQNEAQ (reference sequence). Here the CDR3 reads CASSSLLAGPGWTKNIQYF. CDR3 bases: TGTGCCAGCAGCTCCCTACTAGCGGGGCCGGGTTGGACCAAAAACATTCAGTACTTC.

CDR3 sequence reads: CATISRGTTNSPLHF. Written as DNA, the CDR3 is TGTGCCACTATCTCTAGGGGGACAACGAATTCACCCCTCCACTTT. The genes are TRBV6-5 and TRBJ1-6, with D perhaps TRBD1 (6 bases). With 10 bases removed from V and 7 bases from J, the gap between germline ends came to 20 bases. The CDR3 extends over 15 amino acids. From germline, CDR1 is MNHEY and CDR2 SVGAGI.

The V and J genes are TRBV6-6 and TRBJ2-3; D remains ambiguous. The V end lost 5 bases, the J end lost 6 bases, and 9 bases lay between the germline ends. Germline V lookup: CDR1 MNHNY, CDR2 SVGAGI (reference sequence). The CDR3 covers 12 residues. The DNA of the CDR3 is TGTGCCAGCAGTCGTCCCTTGGATACGCAGTATTTT. Translating it yields CASSRPLDTQYF.

The rearrangement uses TRBV6-1 and TRBJ1-1; the match to TRBD1 covers 8 bases. The CDR3 runs 14 residues. Germline trimming cut 6 bases from V and 4 bases from J; bases unmatched to any gene: 7. The V gene's germline CDR1 is MNHNS and CDR2 SASEGT. This CDR3 reads CASRRTGWTTEAFF. DNA of the CDR3: TGTGCCAGCAGAAGGACAGGGTGGACCACTGAAGCTTTCTTT.

CDR3 in amino acids: CASRLRGAATDTQYF. In nucleotides, the CDR3 is TGTGCCAGTAGGCTGCGTGGGGCCGCCACAGATACGCAGTATTTT. This chain links TRBV19 with TRBJ2-3; D perhaps matches TRBD1 (5 bases). Deletions cut 6 bases from V and 2 bases from J, with 15 bases between. The CDR3 length is 15 residues. The germline V gene encodes CDR1 LNHDA and CDR2 SQIVND (reference sequence).